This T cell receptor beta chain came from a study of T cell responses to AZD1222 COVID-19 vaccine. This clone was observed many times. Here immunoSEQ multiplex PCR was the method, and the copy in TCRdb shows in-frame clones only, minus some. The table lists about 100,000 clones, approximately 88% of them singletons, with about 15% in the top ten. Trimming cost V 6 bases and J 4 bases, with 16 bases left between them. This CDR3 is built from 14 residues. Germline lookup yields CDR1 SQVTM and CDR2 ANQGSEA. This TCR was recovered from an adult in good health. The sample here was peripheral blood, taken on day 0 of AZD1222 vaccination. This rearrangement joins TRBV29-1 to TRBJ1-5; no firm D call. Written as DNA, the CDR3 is TGCAGCGTCGCAGGCCCGGACGGTAATCAGCCCCAGCATTTT. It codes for CSVAGPDGNQPQHF.